Listed below are T cell receptor beta chains from one sample, sequenced in a study of siplizumab effects on memory and regulatory T cells. The repertoire was sequenced with immunoSEQ multiplex PCR; TCRdb's copy has only in-frame clones and lacks some. Of 60,000 to 70,000 clones in the sample, about 87% were seen once. The sample taken for sequencing was Tregs sorted from blood. The source of these receptors is a human donor in good health. Both conserved end residues are part of each CDR3. A D gene is named only where the DNA matches it firmly. The listing skips clone size in some rows; elsewhere it reads once, few, many or a size class.

v_call: TRBV15
clone_size: NA
j_call: TRBJ1-2
d_call: TRBD1
cdr3_aa: CATHHQGARGYTF
cdr3_nt: TGTGCCACACACCATCAGGGGGCGCGCGGCTACACCTTC

v_call: TRBV7-6
clone_size: NA
j_call: TRBJ2-7
d_call: TRBD2
cdr3_aa: CASSLAGGPSYEQYF
cdr3_nt: TGTGCCAGCAGCTTAGCGGGAGGGCCTTCCTACGAGCAGTACTTC

v_call: TRBV29-1
clone_size: NA
j_call: TRBJ1-1
d_call: TRBD1
cdr3_aa: CSVNQGAQTEAFF
cdr3_nt: TGCAGCGTTAACCAGGGGGCGCAGACTGAAGCTTTCTTT

v_call: TRBV11-3
clone_size: NA
j_call: TRBJ2-1
d_call: NA
cdr3_aa: CASSLGTSRDNEQFF
cdr3_nt: TGTGCCAGCAGCTTGGGGACAAGTAGAGACAATGAGCAGTTCTTC

v_call: TRBV4-1
clone_size: NA
j_call: TRBJ2-3
d_call: NA
cdr3_aa: CASSPSHTDTQYF
cdr3_nt: TGCGCCAGCAGCCCCTCCCACACAGATACGCAGTATTTT

v_call: TRBV18
clone_size: NA
j_call: TRBJ2-2
d_call: NA
cdr3_aa: CASSYTAYTGELFF
cdr3_nt: TGTGCCAGCTCCTACACCGCCTACACCGGGGAGCTGTTTTTT

v_call: TRBV15
clone_size: once
j_call: TRBJ1-1
d_call: NA
cdr3_aa: CATSRGQRVNTEAFF
cdr3_nt: TGTGCCACCAGCAGAGGTCAGAGAGTGAACACTGAAGCTTTCTTT

v_call: TRBV18
clone_size: NA
j_call: TRBJ2-7
d_call: NA
cdr3_aa: CASSPQEGRQYF
cdr3_nt: TGTGCCAGCTCACCCCAGGAAGGCAGGCAGTACTTC

v_call: TRBV19
clone_size: NA
j_call: TRBJ1-2
d_call: NA
cdr3_aa: CASSMPLGGDYGYTF
cdr3_nt: TGTGCCAGTAGTATGCCCTTAGGGGGAGACTATGGCTACACCTTC

v_call: TRBV7-6
clone_size: NA
j_call: TRBJ2-7
d_call: NA
cdr3_aa: CASSSDRGSTYEQYF
cdr3_nt: TGTGCCAGCAGCTCCGACCGGGGATCAACCTACGAGCAGTACTTC

v_call: TRBV6-1
clone_size: NA
j_call: TRBJ1-3
d_call: TRBD1
cdr3_aa: CASSGNRGQGNTIYF
cdr3_nt: TGTGCCAGCAGTGGAAACAGGGGGCAAGGAAACACCATATATTTT

v_call: TRBV11-2
clone_size: once
j_call: TRBJ2-3
d_call: NA
cdr3_aa: CASSLWGDTQYF
cdr3_nt: TGTGCCAGCAGCTTATGGGGGGATACGCAGTATTTT

v_call: TRBV19
clone_size: NA
j_call: TRBJ1-5
d_call: TRBD1
cdr3_aa: CASKPGQGPWPQHF
cdr3_nt: TGTGCCAGTAAGCCGGGACAGGGGCCCTGGCCCCAGCATTTT

v_call: TRBV16
clone_size: NA
j_call: TRBJ2-5
d_call: NA
cdr3_aa: CASSLGTGETQYF
cdr3_nt: TGTGCCAGCAGCCTCGGGACGGGGGAGACCCAGTACTTC

v_call: TRBV29-1
clone_size: NA
j_call: TRBJ1-1
d_call: NA
cdr3_aa: CSVALNTEAFF
cdr3_nt: TGCAGCGTTGCTCTGAACACTGAAGCTTTCTTT

v_call: TRBV2
clone_size: NA
j_call: TRBJ2-1
d_call: TRBD1
cdr3_aa: CASSDMGQRQFF
cdr3_nt: TGTGCCAGCAGTGATATGGGACAGAGGCAGTTCTTC

v_call: TRBV18
clone_size: NA
j_call: TRBJ2-7
d_call: TRBD2
cdr3_aa: CASSPWTSGSNEQYF
cdr3_nt: TGTGCCAGCTCACCTTGGACTAGCGGGAGCAACGAGCAGTACTTC

v_call: TRBV27
clone_size: NA
j_call: TRBJ1-2
d_call: TRBD1
cdr3_aa: CASSFGRFGQGSNYGYTF
cdr3_nt: TGTGCCAGCAGTTTCGGGCGGTTTGGACAGGGATCTAACTATGGCTACACCTTC

v_call: TRBV12-5
clone_size: NA
j_call: TRBJ1-2
d_call: NA
cdr3_aa: CASAPDSRYGYTF
cdr3_nt: TGTGCTAGTGCACCGGACAGTCGATATGGCTACACCTTC

v_call: TRBV7-6
clone_size: NA
j_call: TRBJ2-7
d_call: NA
cdr3_aa: CASSLAGSDEQYF
cdr3_nt: TGTGCCAGCAGCTTAGCAGGATCGGACGAGCAGTACTTC

v_call: TRBV11-2
clone_size: once
j_call: TRBJ2-7
d_call: NA
cdr3_aa: CASSLFGTLNTF
cdr3_nt: TGTGCCAGCAGCTTATTCGGGACGCTAAACACCTTC

v_call: TRBV29-1
clone_size: NA
j_call: TRBJ1-3
d_call: TRBD1
cdr3_aa: CSTAATGGTGNTIYF
cdr3_nt: TGCAGCACCGCCGCCACAGGGGGCACTGGAAACACCATATATTTT

v_call: TRBV6-5
clone_size: NA
j_call: TRBJ2-3
d_call: TRBD1
cdr3_aa: CASSYSTGVTQYF
cdr3_nt: TGTGCCAGCAGTTACTCAACAGGGGTTACGCAGTATTTT

v_call: TRBV30
clone_size: NA
j_call: TRBJ2-7
d_call: NA
cdr3_aa: CAWGSYEQYF
cdr3_nt: TGTGCCTGGGGGTCCTACGAGCAGTACTTC

v_call: TRBV6-5
clone_size: NA
j_call: TRBJ2-1
d_call: TRBD2
cdr3_aa: CASKSLAGDNEQFF
cdr3_nt: TGTGCCAGCAAATCCCTAGCGGGGGACAATGAGCAGTTCTTC

v_call: TRBV9
clone_size: NA
j_call: TRBJ2-7
d_call: TRBD2
cdr3_aa: CASSVGLADSYEQYF
cdr3_nt: TGTGCCAGCAGCGTAGGACTAGCGGACTCCTACGAGCAGTACTTC

v_call: TRBV21-1
clone_size: NA
j_call: TRBJ2-1
d_call: NA
cdr3_aa: CASSFVRGDEQFF
cdr3_nt: TGTGCCAGCAGCTTTGTGAGGGGCGATGAGCAGTTCTTC

v_call: TRBV5-6
clone_size: NA
j_call: TRBJ2-1
d_call: NA
cdr3_aa: CASSPGLSSYNEQFF
cdr3_nt: TGTGCCAGCAGCCCAGGACTGAGCTCCTACAATGAGCAGTTCTTC